This T cell receptor beta chain was found in a study of T cell changes during pregnancy in multiple sclerosis. Profiled with immunoSEQ multiplex PCR; TCRdb holds only in-frame clones, not every one. The sample shows 50,000 to 65,000 clones, approximately 93% of them seen only once. This CDR3 spans 16 amino acids. The trim removed 2 bases at V and 8 bases at J, leaving 8 bases unmatched. Germline V lookup: CDR1 KGHSH, CDR2 LQKENI. The material sequenced was CD8+ T cells from peripheral blood mononuclear cells, taken in the second trimester of pregnancy. The source of this sequence is a female donor with multiple sclerosis, enrolled in a pregnancy study. This chain links TRBV18 with TRBJ2-1, with TRBD2 identical over 11 bases. The CDR3 region has the DNA TGTGCCAGCTCACCATTACTAGCGGGAGATACGCATGAGCAGTTCTTC. Translating it yields CASSPLLAGDTHEQFF.